The 12 T cell receptor beta chains in this list originate from one sample, sequenced in a study of blood T cell repertoires in COVID-19. Generated by immunoSEQ multiplex PCR, the TCRdb table keeps only in-frame clones and is missing some. The data hold about 16,000 clones, with over 80% observed a single time. Sequenced: peripheral blood. The receptor set was obtained from a human donor with active COVID-19. The donor label of this sample is uncertain.

The chain uses TRBV10-2 and TRBJ2-1; tentative D call: TRBD2 (5 bases). V was shortened by 6 bases and J by 4 bases, with 10 bases between the two germline ends. This CDR3 is 13 amino acids long. CDR1 is WSHSY and CDR2 is SAAADI in the germline V gene. In DNA, the CDR3 is TGCGCCAGCAGGCGGACGGGGTACAATGAGCAGTTCTTC. Amino acids: CASRRTGYNEQFF.

The genes are TRBV12-3 or TRBV12-4 and TRBJ1-5, with D possibly TRBD1 on 5 matching bases. CDR3 size: 13 residues. The V end lost 6 bases, the J end lost 4 bases, and 10 bases lay between the germline ends. CDR3 sequence reads: CASRGQGNQPQHF. For the CDR3, the DNA is TGTGCCAGCAGGGGGCAAGGAAATCAGCCCCAGCATTTT.

The chain has TRBV20-1 and TRBJ1-2; D is ambiguous. The CDR3 loop spans 13 amino acids. CDR1 and CDR2 from the germline V gene are DFQATT and SNEGSKA (reference sequence). Trimming removed 3 bases at V and 4 bases at J, with 12 bases between. This chain's CDR3 is CSASLSGIYGYTF. The CDR3 DNA sequence: TGCAGTGCTAGTCTGAGTGGTATCTATGGCTACACCTTC.

The chain links TRBV5-1 to TRBJ2-1; no clear D gene. V dropped 0 bases and J dropped 1 base, with 5 bases sitting between them. Per germline, CDR1 SGHRS and CDR2 YFSETQ. The CDR3 contains 14 residues. The CDR3 DNA is TGCGCCAGCAGCTTGGGGCAGTCCTACAATGAGCAGTTCTTC. This encodes CASSLGQSYNEQFF.

The gene calls are TRBV24-1 and TRBJ2-1, with 7 positions matching TRBD1. Germline CDR1 and CDR2: KGHDR and SFDVKD. The CDR3 length is 15 residues. Trimming removed 5 bases from V and 7 bases from J; junction bases left unmatched: 10. The CDR3 reads CATSGSMTGSNEQFF. The CDR3 DNA reads TGTGCCACCAGTGGATCAATGACAGGGTCGAATGAGCAGTTCTTC.

The V call is TRBV27, the J call TRBJ1-2; D is possibly TRBD1 (5 bases). The CDR3 totals 16 residues. Per the germline V gene, CDR1 is MNHEY and CDR2 is SMNVEV (reference sequence). Trimming cost V 1 base and J 8 bases, with 20 bases left between them. The DNA of the CDR3 is TGTGCCAGCAGTTTATGGGACGGAGGGCCCTCGGGAGGCTACACCTTC. Its protein is CASSLWDGGPSGGYTF.

This chain links TRBV6-5 with TRBJ1-2, with D perhaps matching TRBD1 (6 bases). The V gene lost 8 bases and the J gene lost 5 bases, with 15 bases spanning the gap. This CDR3 region has 13 residues. Germline assignment: CDR1 MNHEY and CDR2 SVGAGI. DNA for the CDR3: TGTGCCAGCGGCAGGGACAAACCTTATGGCTACACCTTC. Protein: CASGRDKPYGYTF.

This sequence joins TRBV12-3 or TRBV12-4 and TRBJ2-7, with a weak D call TRBD2 (5 bases). The V end lost 3 bases, the J end lost 4 bases, and 7 bases lay between the germline ends. This CDR3 spans 12 amino acids. The CDR3 region has the DNA TGTGCCAGCAGTTTTCGGGATTACGAGCAGTACTTC. It codes for CASSFRDYEQYF.

V gene TRBV27 combines with J gene TRBJ2-5; 10 nucleotides line up with TRBD2. This CDR3 contains 17 residues. V lost 5 bases, J lost 2 bases, and 11 bases stayed unmatched. In germline, CDR1 is MNHEY, CDR2 SMNVEV (reference sequence). The CDR3 DNA reads as TGTGCCAGCAGTGTGAGAACTACTAGCGGGAAGCAAGAGACCCAGTACTTC. As protein: CASSVRTTSGKQETQYF.

The gene calls are TRBV28 and TRBJ2-7; 9 bases agree with TRBD1. This CDR3 has 14 amino acids. J lost 3 bases, V lost 9 bases, and 9 bases had no gene match. Germline values: CDR1 MDHEN, CDR2 SYDVKM. This chain's CDR3 is CASAPGQGYYEQYF. The CDR3 DNA reads as TGTGCCAGTGCCCCGGGACAGGGTTACTACGAGCAGTACTTC.

The chain joins TRBV24-1 to TRBJ2-5; 14 nucleotides align to TRBD2. Germline V lookup: CDR1 KGHDR, CDR2 SFDVKD. This CDR3 contains 18 residues. With V trimmed by 2 bases and J by 1 base, 5 bases remained unmatched. The CDR3 sequence: CATSDSGTSGGPQETQYF. CDR3 in DNA: TGTGCCACCAGTGATTCTGGGACTAGCGGGGGTCCCCAAGAGACCCAGTACTTC.

The gene calls are TRBV28 and TRBJ1-2; D gene uncertain. V was shortened by 6 bases and J by 3 bases, with 5 bases between the two germline ends. Germline CDR1 and CDR2: MDHEN and SYDVKM. The CDR3 is 11 residues long. The CDR3 coding sequence is TGTGCCAGCAGGGTAGACTATGGCTACACCTTC. Amino acid sequence: CASRVDYGYTF.